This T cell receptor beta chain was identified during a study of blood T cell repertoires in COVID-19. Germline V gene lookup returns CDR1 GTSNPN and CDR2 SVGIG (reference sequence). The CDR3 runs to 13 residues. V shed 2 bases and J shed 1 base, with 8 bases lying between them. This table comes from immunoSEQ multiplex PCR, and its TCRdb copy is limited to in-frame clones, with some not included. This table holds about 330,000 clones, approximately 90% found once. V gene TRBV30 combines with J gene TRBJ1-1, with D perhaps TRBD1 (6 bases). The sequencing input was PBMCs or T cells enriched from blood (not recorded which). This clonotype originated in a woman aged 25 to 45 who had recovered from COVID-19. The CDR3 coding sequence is TGTGCCTGGAGTATGGACAGGAACACTGAAGCTTTCTTT. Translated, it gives CAWSMDRNTEAFF.